The next 27 T cell receptor beta chains were all read from a single sample in a study of blood T cell repertoires in COVID-19. Data came from immunoSEQ multiplex PCR; TCRdb stores just in-frame clones and leaves some out. Among 210,000 or so clones listed, roughly 80% were seen once. Sequencing used PBMCs or T cells enriched from blood (not recorded which). These receptors came from a man aged 55 to 70 who had recovered from COVID-19.

Here the CDR3 reads CASSPGQPTDTQYF. The DNA for the CDR3 is TGTGCCAGCAGCCCGGGACAGCCCACAGATACGCAGTATTTT. This chain links TRBV7-2 with TRBJ2-3, with 7 bases fitting TRBD1. CDR1 is SGHTA, CDR2 FQGNSA, per germline. CDR3 length equals 14 residues. V was pared by 5 bases and J by 2 bases, with 4 bases of the junction left unmatched.

Only one count was recorded for this clone. V gene TRBV5-1 combines with J gene TRBJ1-5; D is unclear. There are 13 residues in the CDR3. Germline V gene lookup returns CDR1 SGHRS and CDR2 YFSETQ. The V gene lost 4 bases and the J gene lost 2 bases, with 7 bases spanning the gap. The CDR3 spells CASSPAGNQPQHF. The CDR3 DNA is TGCGCCAGCAGCCCAGCGGGCAATCAGCCCCAGCATTTT.

The chain recombines TRBV7-9 with TRBJ2-1, with TRBD2 matching 7 bases. Germline V gene sequence: CDR1 SEHNR, CDR2 FQNEAQ (reference sequence). V was clipped by 7 bases and J by 6 bases; unmatched bases: 6. This CDR3 spans 13 amino acids. CDR3 nucleotide sequence: TGTGCCAGCAAAGCCGGGACTACCAATGAGCAGTTCTTC. Translation gives CASKAGTTNEQFF.

The chain links TRBV24-1 to TRBJ1-2, with TRBD1 identical over 7 bases. Germline V gives CDR1 KGHDR, CDR2 SFDVKD. The CDR3 has 14 amino acids. The V and J ends lost 7 bases and 2 bases, in that order; junction bases with no gene match: 6. CDR3 amino acids: CATSNRGSNYGYTF. DNA of the CDR3: TGTGCCACCAGCAACAGGGGATCCAACTATGGCTACACCTTC.

Of note for this clone: This same CDR3 is encoded by further DNA sequences in the sample. This chain joins TRBV29-1 and TRBJ1-2; TRBD1 agrees at 11 bases. Germline CDR1 reads SQVTM; CDR2 reads ANQGSEA. The CDR3 runs to 12 residues. Losses at the gene ends were 1 base for V and 8 bases for J; bases not matched to a gene: 0. This CDR3 is CSVEGTGGGYTF. The CDR3 DNA sequence: TGCAGCGTTGAAGGGACAGGGGGCGGCTACACCTTC. Based on the CDR3 plus reference TRBV29-1 and TRBJ1-2, the full variable domain is SAVISQKPSRDICQRGTSLTIQCQVDSQVTMMFWYRQQPGQSLTLIATANQGSEATYESGFVIDKFPISRPNLTFSTLTVSNMSPEDSSIYLCSVEGTGGGYTFGSGTRLTVV.

This rearrangement joins TRBV5-1 to TRBJ1-2, with D perhaps matching TRBD1 (6 bases). V was trimmed by 0 bases and J by 10 bases, leaving 10 bases between them. Per germline, CDR1 SGHRS and CDR2 YFSETQ. This CDR3 contains 12 residues. The CDR3 protein is CASSLDDRSYTF. The CDR3 bases are TGCGCCAGCAGCTTGGACGACAGGTCCTACACCTTC.

J is TRBJ1-6 and V is TRBV10-2; 7 nucleotides match TRBD1. The ends lost 6 bases at V and 7 bases at J; junction bases unmatched: 3. The germline V gene encodes CDR1 WSHSY and CDR2 SAAADI. The CDR3 runs 13 residues. CDR3 in amino acids: CASRPGGNSPLHF. DNA for the CDR3: TGCGCCAGCAGGCCAGGGGGAAATTCACCCCTCCACTTT.

This chain links TRBV4-2 with TRBJ1-2, with TRBD1 matching over 11 bases. The germline gives CDR1 LGHNA, CDR2 YNFKEQ. V shed 1 base, J shed 3 bases, and the junction held 4 bases outside the gene matches. The CDR3 runs to 16 residues. The CDR3 DNA follows: TGTGCCAGCAGCCAAGCAATGGGACAGGGGGACTATGGCTACACCTTC. Its protein is CASSQAMGQGDYGYTF.

This clone was picked up one time. The chain has TRBV6-2 or TRBV6-3 and TRBJ2-2; D ambiguous. The CDR3 extends over 13 amino acids. Trimming took 4 bases from V and 5 from J, leaving 8 bases between them. Germline CDR1 and CDR2: MNHEY and SVGEGT. The CDR3 protein is CASSSTRTGELFF. For the CDR3, the DNA is TGTGCCAGCAGTTCGACTCGGACCGGGGAGCTGTTTTTT.

The chain combines TRBV19 with TRBJ2-2; D is perhaps TRBD2 (5 bases). Trimming stripped 4 bases from V and 5 bases from J, with 11 bases between. The CDR3 has 14 amino acids. Germline V gene lookup returns CDR1 LNHDA and CDR2 SQIVND (reference sequence). The CDR3 DNA is TGTGCCAGTAGTACCACGGACTTGACCGGGGAGCTGTTTTTT. Protein: CASSTTDLTGELFF.

The CDR3 loop reads CASSARTGTTEAFF. The CDR3 DNA reads TGTGCCAGCAGCGCCAGGACAGGGACCACTGAAGCTTTCTTT. The rearrangement uses TRBV7-9 and TRBJ1-1; TRBD1 agrees at 8 bases. The CDR3 length is 14 residues. CDR1 is SEHNR and CDR2 is FQNEAQ in the germline V gene (reference sequence). Trimming removed 5 bases from V and 4 bases from J; junction bases left unmatched: 6.

J is TRBJ1-2 and V is TRBV15; 9 bases map to TRBD1. The CDR3 extends over 15 amino acids. The V gene end was trimmed by 4 bases and the J gene end by 2 bases; junction bases not matched to a gene: 5. Germline assignment: CDR1 LNHNV and CDR2 YYDKDF (reference sequence). CDR3 region: CATSTTGGPNYGYTF. The CDR3 nucleotides are TGTGCCACCAGCACTACAGGGGGCCCAAACTATGGCTACACCTTC.

The gene calls are TRBV6-2 or TRBV6-3 and TRBJ2-2; D is unclear. CDR3 length: 13 residues. Germline V gene sequence: CDR1 MNHEY, CDR2 SVGEGT. The V gene lost 5 bases and the J gene lost 7 bases, with 11 bases spanning the gap. As DNA, the CDR3 is TGTGCCAGCAGTCCGCAGGATGGCGGGGAGCTGTTTTTT. This gives the protein CASSPQDGGELFF.

The chain employs TRBV5-8 and TRBJ1-6; TRBD1 agrees at 7 bases. The CDR3 spans 14 residues. CDR1 and CDR2 (germline): SGHTS, YDEGEE. The trim removed 3 bases at V and 6 bases at J, leaving 3 bases unmatched. CDR3 sequence (DNA): TGTGCCAGCAGCTCGGGACAGATTAATTCACCCCTCCACTTT. This translates into CASSSGQINSPLHF.

The rearrangement uses TRBV6-2 or TRBV6-3 and TRBJ1-1; TRBD1 matches at 10 bases. The V gene's germline CDR1 is MNHEY and CDR2 SVGEGT. Trimming removed 2 bases from V and 6 bases from J; junction bases left unmatched: 6. This CDR3 comprises 15 residues. In DNA form, the CDR3 reads TGTGCCAGCAGTTACCACCGGGACAGGGGATCTGAAGCTTTCTTT. This gives the protein CASSYHRDRGSEAFF.

The CDR3 protein is CSAAAVGYEQYF. CDR3 nucleotide sequence: TGCAGCGCCGCCGCCGTCGGCTACGAGCAGTACTTC. The V call is TRBV29-1, the J call TRBJ2-7; no reliable D call. The germline V gene encodes CDR1 SQVTM and CDR2 ANQGSEA. The CDR3 is made up of 12 amino acids. The V gene lost 7 bases and the J gene lost 3 bases, with 13 bases spanning the gap.

V is TRBV5-4 and J is TRBJ2-2, with D possibly being TRBD1 (5 bases). This CDR3 is built from 16 residues. The V gene's germline CDR1 is SGHNT and CDR2 YYREEE (reference sequence). V dropped 4 bases and J dropped 1 base, with 14 bases sitting between them. This CDR3 is CASSNGAGRNTGELFF. Here the CDR3 DNA reads TGTGCCAGCAGCAACGGAGCAGGGCGGAACACCGGGGAGCTGTTTTTT.

The chain has TRBV11-3 and TRBJ2-3; 13 bases map to TRBD2. This CDR3 has 16 amino acids. V dropped 4 bases and J dropped 3; count of bases not matched to a gene: 4. Germline V CDR1 and CDR2: SGHNT, YENEEA. This chain's CDR3 is CASSYGTSGETDTQYF. The CDR3 DNA sequence: TGTGCCAGCAGCTACGGGACTAGCGGGGAGACAGATACGCAGTATTTT. The complete variable domain, with remaining parts taken from reference TRBV11-3 and TRBJ2-3, reads EAGVVQSPRYKIIEKKQPVAFWCNPISGHNTLYWYLQNLGQGPELLIRYENEEAVDDSQLPKDRFSAERLKGVDSTLKIQPAELGDSAVYLCASSYGTSGETDTQYFGPGTRLTVL.

This chain links TRBV5-6 with TRBJ2-1; 10 positions match TRBD1. Trimming cost V 4 bases and J 8 bases; bases outside gene matches: 9. CDR1 SGHDT and CDR2 YYEEEE come from the germline V gene. This CDR3 comprises 15 residues. DNA of the CDR3: TGTGCCAGCAGCCCAGGGACAGGGGTGGGGGATGAGCAGTTCTTC. It is translated as CASSPGTGVGDEQFF.

This clone was counted only a few times. V is TRBV7-2 and J is TRBJ2-1; D is possibly TRBD2 (6 bases). The germline CDR1 and CDR2 sequences are SGHTA and FQGNSA. Trimming pared 2 bases from V and 6 bases from J, leaving 14 bases between. This CDR3 spans 15 amino acids. The chain's CDR3 is CASSLWGLGGNEQFF. The CDR3 bases are TGTGCCAGCAGCTTATGGGGCCTCGGGGGCAATGAGCAGTTCTTC.

The J gene is TRBJ1-2, the V gene TRBV6-2 or TRBV6-3, with D perhaps matching TRBD1 (5 bases). CDR3 length equals 13 residues. Trimming took 0 bases from V and 5 from J, leaving 7 bases between them. The germline V gene has CDR1 MNHEY and CDR2 SVGEGT. This CDR3 reads CASSYSAGYGYTF. The CDR3 DNA reads TGTGCCAGCAGTTACTCGGCAGGGTATGGCTACACCTTC.

The chain combines TRBV18 with TRBJ2-1; 9 positions agree with TRBD1. Germline lookup yields CDR1 KGHSH and CDR2 LQKENI. CDR3 size: 13 residues. V was clipped by 3 bases and J by 13 bases; unmatched bases: 7. The CDR3 DNA sequence: TGTGCCAGCTCACCCCAGGACAGGGGAACCCAGTTCTTC. Translated: CASSPQDRGTQFF.

V usage is TRBV7-8 and J usage is TRBJ2-7, with a weak D call TRBD1 (6 bases). The germline V and J ends were trimmed by 5 bases and 2 bases, with 19 bases remaining between them. The CDR3 length is 16 residues. Germline V gives CDR1 SGHVS, CDR2 FQNEAQ. The CDR3 DNA follows: TGTGCCAGCAGCCACACAAGACAGGCTTTGGCCTACGAGCAGTACTTC. Translated: CASSHTRQALAYEQYF.

The chain employs TRBV7-2 and TRBJ2-7; D possibly corresponds to TRBD1 (6 bases). V lost 5 bases, J lost 0 bases, and 14 bases lay in between. The CDR3 loop spans 15 amino acids. Germline V gene sequence: CDR1 SGHTA, CDR2 FQGNSA. This CDR3 is CASSEQGVSSYEQYF. DNA of the CDR3: TGTGCCAGCAGCGAACAGGGAGTGAGCTCCTACGAGCAGTACTTC.

The chain is built from TRBV6-2 or TRBV6-3 and TRBJ2-7; TRBD1 matches at 8 bases. V trimming: 2 bases; J trimming: 3 bases; junction bases outside the gene matches: 6. The CDR3 is 15 amino acids. From germline, CDR1 is MNHEY and CDR2 SVGEGT. CDR3 protein: CASSYQKQGVYEQYF. In DNA, the CDR3 is TGTGCCAGCAGTTACCAAAAACAGGGGGTCTACGAGCAGTACTTC.

CDR3 coding DNA: TGTGCCAGCAGCTTGGGGGACAGGGGGGATTACACTGAAGCTTTCTTT. This sequence encodes CASSLGDRGDYTEAFF. V usage is TRBV5-6 and J usage is TRBJ1-1; 11 nucleotides match TRBD1. J gave up 3 bases and V 0 bases, and 4 bases lay outside the gene matches. This CDR3 contains 16 residues. Germline V gene sequence: CDR1 SGHDT, CDR2 YYEEEE. Full variable domain (remainder filled in from reference TRBV5-6 and TRBJ1-1): DAGVTQSPTHLIKTRGQQVTLRCSPKSGHDTVSWYQQALGQGPQFIFQYYEEEERQRGNFPDRFSGHQFPNYSSELNVNALLLGDSALYLCASSLGDRGDYTEAFFGQGTRLTVV.

This sequence joins TRBV5-4 and TRBJ2-2; D possibly corresponds to TRBD1 (6 bases). V was trimmed by 0 bases and J by 1 base, leaving 7 bases between them. The CDR3 loop spans 15 amino acids. The germline CDR1 and CDR2 sequences are SGHNT and YYREEE (reference sequence). The CDR3 here is CASSLEQGNTGELFF. The DNA for the CDR3 is TGTGCCAGCAGCTTGGAACAGGGGAACACCGGGGAGCTGTTTTTT.